Listed below are T cell receptor beta chains from one sample, sequenced in a study of CD8 T cells in Susac syndrome. TCRdb re-derived calls from the immunoSEQ multiplex PCR reads in MiXCR, one entry per CDR3 protein. The sample consists of about 250,000 distinct CDR3 sequences, approximately 92% of them appearing once. Sequenced material: CD4+ T cells from PBMCs. The source is a human donor with multiple sclerosis. The CDR3 runs from the conserved cysteine through the conserved F or W. Each record gives: clone size, V gene, CDR3 length, D gene, J gene, CDR3 DNA, CDR3 protein. The D gene is left open where the match is weak. A row's size may be missing; if present it is once, few, many or a size class.

size: -; V: TRBV5-1; length: 17; D: TRBD1; J: TRBJ1-6; DNA: TGCGCCAGCAGCCTAGGACAGGGGGCAAGTCCAGATTCACCCCTCCACTTT; CDR3: CASSLGQGASPDSPLHF
size: -; V: TRBV5-6; length: 13; D: -; J: TRBJ2-1; DNA: TGTGCCAGCAGCTTGGTATGGGGGTTCGAGGAGTTCTTC; CDR3: CASSLVWGFEEFF
size: once; V: TRBV10-3; length: 15; D: -; J: TRBJ1-2; DNA: TGTGCCATCAGTGAGTCTGGGATTACTAACTATGGCTACACCTTC; CDR3: CAISESGITNYGYTF
size: -; V: TRBV3-1; length: 14; D: -; J: TRBJ1-2; DNA: TGTGCCAGCAGCCAAGAGAAGACAGGCTATGGCTACACCTTC; CDR3: CASSQEKTGYGYTF
size: -; V: TRBV12-5; length: 12; D: -; J: TRBJ1-1; DNA: TGTGCTAGTGGTCCGGAGCAAGTTGAAGCTTTCTTT; CDR3: CASGPEQVEAFF
size: -; V: TRBV24-1; length: 13; D: -; J: TRBJ2-5; DNA: TGTGCCACCAGTGCCGCAGGGGCGCCGACCCAGTACTTC; CDR3: CATSAAGAPTQYF
size: -; V: TRBV3-1; length: 19; D: TRBD2; J: TRBJ2-3; DNA: TGTGCCAGCAGCCAAGTCCCACAGACGCTAGCGGCCCCCACAGATACGCAGTATTTT; CDR3: CASSQVPQTLAAPTDTQYF
size: -; V: TRBV4-1; length: 19; D: -; J: TRBJ1-6; DNA: TGCGCCAGCAGCCAAGATGATTTTGGGGGCAGCTCCTATAATTCACCCCTCCACTTT; CDR3: CASSQDDFGGSSYNSPLHF
size: -; V: TRBV4-1; length: 16; D: TRBD2; J: TRBJ2-5; DNA: TGCGCCAGCAGCCAAGTAAGAGCGGGGGACCAAGAGACCCAGTACTTC; CDR3: CASSQVRAGDQETQYF
size: -; V: TRBV5-4; length: 15; D: -; J: TRBJ2-5; DNA: TGTGCCAGCAGCTTTTCGGCATCGTCCCTAGAGACCCAGTACTTC; CDR3: CASSFSASSLETQYF
size: few; V: TRBV7-3; length: 15; D: TRBD1; J: TRBJ2-3; DNA: TGTGCCAGCAGCTTAACAGGGACAGGGACAGATACGCAGTATTTT; CDR3: CASSLTGTGTDTQYF
size: -; V: TRBV20-1; length: 15; D: TRBD1; J: TRBJ1-1; DNA: TGCAGTGCTAGAGCTACGGGACAGCGAAACACTGAAGCTTTCTTT; CDR3: CSARATGQRNTEAFF
size: -; V: TRBV10-3; length: 15; D: -; J: TRBJ1-2; DNA: TGTGCCATCAGTGAGTCGAGGAACAGAAACTATGGCTACACCTTC; CDR3: CAISESRNRNYGYTF
size: -; V: TRBV7-2; length: 15; D: -; J: TRBJ2-1; DNA: TGTGCCAGCAGCTTAGTTCTAGCGTTCTACAATGAGCAGTTCTTC; CDR3: CASSLVLAFYNEQFF
size: -; V: TRBV19; length: 16; D: -; J: TRBJ1-5; DNA: TGTGCCAGTAGTATGGGATCGTTTAATAGCAATCAGCCCCAGCATTTT; CDR3: CASSMGSFNSNQPQHF
size: -; V: TRBV7-6; length: 13; D: TRBD1; J: TRBJ1-6; DNA: TGTGCCAGCAGCCCGGGGGACAGTCTCTTTGGGGCCTTT; CDR3: CASSPGDSLFGAF
size: -; V: TRBV4-1; length: 19; D: TRBD2; J: TRBJ2-1; DNA: TGCGCCAGCAGCCAAGATAGGGTGGTAGCGGGATCCTCCTACAATGAGCAGTTCTTC; CDR3: CASSQDRVVAGSSYNEQFF
size: few; V: TRBV6-1; length: 13; D: -; J: TRBJ1-2; DNA: TGTGCCAGCAGTGAAGCAGGTTCTTATGGCTACACCTTC; CDR3: CASSEAGSYGYTF
size: -; V: TRBV29-1; length: 12; D: -; J: TRBJ2-1; DNA: TGCAGCGTTGAAATGGTTCTAAATGAGCAGTTCTTC; CDR3: CSVEMVLNEQFF
size: -; V: TRBV4-1; length: 15; D: -; J: TRBJ2-7; DNA: TGCGCCAGCAGCCAGGGGCGGGACAGTTCCTTTGAGCAGTACTTC; CDR3: CASSQGRDSSFEQYF
size: -; V: TRBV19; length: 14; D: -; J: TRBJ1-5; DNA: TGTGCCAGTAGGACCAGGGGAAATCATCAGCCCCAGCATTTT; CDR3: CASRTRGNHQPQHF
size: -; V: TRBV4-1; length: 15; D: TRBD1; J: TRBJ1-2; DNA: TGCGCCAGCAGCCAACCTACAGGGGGCAGCTATGGCTACACCTTC; CDR3: CASSQPTGGSYGYTF
size: -; V: TRBV3-1; length: 17; D: -; J: TRBJ2-4; DNA: TGTGCCAGCAGCCAGTGGGTGCAGGGATCAGCCAAAAACATTCAGTACTTC; CDR3: CASSQWVQGSAKNIQYF
size: once; V: TRBV6-2/TRBV6-3; length: 15; D: TRBD2; J: TRBJ2-3; DNA: TGTGCCAGCAGTTACCAGCGGGAGGTCGGAGATACGCAGTATTTT; CDR3: CASSYQREVGDTQYF
size: -; V: TRBV5-1; length: 14; D: -; J: TRBJ1-6; DNA: TGCGCCAGCAGCTACACAGGTGATAATTCACCCCTCCACTTT; CDR3: CASSYTGDNSPLHF
size: -; V: TRBV29-1; length: 13; D: -; J: TRBJ2-1; DNA: TGCAGCGTTGAATACGGTGGCTACAATGAGCAGTTCTTC; CDR3: CSVEYGGYNEQFF
size: -; V: TRBV20-1; length: 14; D: -; J: TRBJ1-1; DNA: TGCAGTGCTAGAGAAGCAACACGGGGGGCTGAAGCTTTCTTT; CDR3: CSAREATRGAEAFF
size: -; V: TRBV30; length: 12; D: -; J: TRBJ1-1; DNA: TGTGCCTGGAGTCCAAGGGCTACTGAAGCTTTCTTT; CDR3: CAWSPRATEAFF
size: -; V: TRBV30; length: 14; D: TRBD1; J: TRBJ1-2; DNA: TGTGCCGGCCGCAGGGGGCTCTGGGGCTATGGCTACACCTTC; CDR3: CAGRRGLWGYGYTF
size: -; V: TRBV7-9; length: 13; D: -; J: TRBJ2-2; DNA: TGTGCCAGCAGCTACCAGGACACCGGGGAGCTGTTTTTT; CDR3: CASSYQDTGELFF
size: -; V: TRBV19; length: 13; D: -; J: TRBJ1-1; DNA: TGTGCCAGTAGTATGGAGGGGACGGCTGAAGCTTTCTTT; CDR3: CASSMEGTAEAFF
size: -; V: TRBV9; length: 15; D: TRBD1; J: TRBJ2-7; DNA: TGTGCCAGCAGCAGAGCCTCCGACAGGGGGGGCGAGCAGTACTTC; CDR3: CASSRASDRGGEQYF
size: -; V: TRBV5-1; length: 17; D: TRBD2; J: TRBJ2-3; DNA: TGCGCCAGCAGCTACGGACTAGCGGGAACTAGCACAGATACGCAGTATTTT; CDR3: CASSYGLAGTSTDTQYF
size: -; V: TRBV30; length: 11; D: -; J: TRBJ2-3; DNA: TGTGCCTGGAGCCCTTTAGATACGCAGTATTTT; CDR3: CAWSPLDTQYF
size: -; V: TRBV21-1; length: 17; D: -; J: TRBJ1-1; DNA: TGTGCCAGCAGCAAAGGGGGACAGGGGGTCTCGAACACTGAAGCTTTCTTT; CDR3: CASSKGGQGVSNTEAFF
size: -; V: TRBV7-2; length: 15; D: -; J: TRBJ2-3; DNA: TGTGCCAGCAGCTTAATCGCCACCGACACAGATACGCAGTATTTT; CDR3: CASSLIATDTDTQYF
size: -; V: TRBV28; length: 16; D: -; J: TRBJ2-4; DNA: TGTGCCAGCAGTTTACGAGGGGACTTAGCCAAAAACATTCAGTACTTC; CDR3: CASSLRGDLAKNIQYF
size: -; V: TRBV12-3/TRBV12-4; length: 12; D: -; J: TRBJ2-2; DNA: TGTGCCAGCAGAAAAGGGCCCGGGGAGCTGTTTTTT; CDR3: CASRKGPGELFF
size: once; V: TRBV29-1; length: 13; D: -; J: TRBJ1-1; DNA: TGCAGCGTTGACCAGGGGCCAAACACTGAAGCTTTCTTT; CDR3: CSVDQGPNTEAFF
size: few; V: TRBV5-1; length: 14; D: -; J: TRBJ1-5; DNA: TGCGCCAGCAGCCCGGACCTTAGCAATCAGCCCCAGCATTTT; CDR3: CASSPDLSNQPQHF